This T cell receptor beta chain derives from a study of tumor-infiltrating lymphocytes in primary liver carcinoma. TCR beta cDNA came from about 0.55 ug total RNA, primed with a constant-region primer. Construction of TCR beta libraries relied on three successive nested multiplex PCR rounds employing slightly modified ARM-PCR. TRBV1-TRBV30 forward and Cbeta reverse primers drove the first two roughly 10-cycle rounds. Using its own MiXCR run on the multiplex PCR reads, TCRdb lists one record per CDR3 protein. The profile shows 95,000 to 150,000 distinct CDR3 sequences, around two thirds of them singletons. The CDR3 spans 15 residues. The V end lost 0 bases, the J end lost 0 bases, and 8 bases lay between the germline ends. Germline CDR1 and CDR2: MGHRA and YSYEKL. The tissue used was unsorted bulk material of about 19-34 mg. RNA and DNA were co-extracted from it with the AllPrep DNA/RNA mini kit.

The chain links TRBV4-1 to TRBJ1-2; TRBD1 might be the D (6 bases). The origin of this receptor is a woman aged 55-69 years with primary liver carcinoma and hepatitis B virus infection. The sample consisted of tumor-adjacent normal liver tissue. Here the CDR3 reads CASSQEGTTNYGYTF. CDR3 DNA: TGCGCCAGCAGCCAAGAAGGGACAACTAACTATGGCTACACCTTC.